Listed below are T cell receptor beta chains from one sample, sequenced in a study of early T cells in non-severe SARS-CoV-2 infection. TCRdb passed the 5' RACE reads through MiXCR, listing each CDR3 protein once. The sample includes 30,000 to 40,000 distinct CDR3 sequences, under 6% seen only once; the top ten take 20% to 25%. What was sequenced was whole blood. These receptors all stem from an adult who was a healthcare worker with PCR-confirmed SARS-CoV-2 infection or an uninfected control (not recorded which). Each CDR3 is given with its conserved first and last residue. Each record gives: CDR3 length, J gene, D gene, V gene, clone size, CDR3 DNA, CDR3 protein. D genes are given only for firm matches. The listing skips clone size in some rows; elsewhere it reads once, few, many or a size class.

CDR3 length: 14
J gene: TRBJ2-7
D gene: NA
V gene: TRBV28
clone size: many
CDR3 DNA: TGTGCCAGCAGGGGCACAGGATCCCTCTACGAGCAGTACTTC
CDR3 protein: CASRGTGSLYEQYF

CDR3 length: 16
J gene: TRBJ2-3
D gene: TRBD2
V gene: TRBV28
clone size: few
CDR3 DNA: TGTGCCAGCAGTTCCCCAACTAGCGGGAGGACAGATACGCAGTATTTT
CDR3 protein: CASSSPTSGRTDTQYF

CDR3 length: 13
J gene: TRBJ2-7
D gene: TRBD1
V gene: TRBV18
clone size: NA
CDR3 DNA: TGTGCCAGCTCACCACGGGACAGAACCGAGCAGTACTTC
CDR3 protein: CASSPRDRTEQYF

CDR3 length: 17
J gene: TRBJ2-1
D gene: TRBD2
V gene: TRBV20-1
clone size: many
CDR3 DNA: TGCAGTGCTAGAGATCTCCCCGGGACTAGCGCGATGGATGAGCAGTTCTTC
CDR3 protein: CSARDLPGTSAMDEQFF

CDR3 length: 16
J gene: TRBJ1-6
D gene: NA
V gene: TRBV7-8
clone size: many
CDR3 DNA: TGTGCCAGCAGCTTAATTGGGGCTTTGGATAATTCACCCCTCCACTTT
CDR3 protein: CASSLIGALDNSPLHF

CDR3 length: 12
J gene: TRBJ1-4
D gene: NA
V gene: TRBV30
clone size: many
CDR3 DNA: TGTGCCTGGAGTATACACGGAGAAAAACTGTTTTTT
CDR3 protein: CAWSIHGEKLFF

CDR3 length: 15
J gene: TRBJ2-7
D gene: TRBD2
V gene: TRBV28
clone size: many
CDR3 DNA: TGTGCCAGCAGTTCCCCGGGACTAGCGGGAGAAGAGCAGTACTTC
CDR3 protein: CASSSPGLAGEEQYF

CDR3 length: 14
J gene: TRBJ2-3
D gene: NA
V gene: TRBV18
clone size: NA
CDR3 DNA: TGTGCCAGCTCACCACTCGTAAGCACAGATACGCAGTATTTT
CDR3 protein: CASSPLVSTDTQYF

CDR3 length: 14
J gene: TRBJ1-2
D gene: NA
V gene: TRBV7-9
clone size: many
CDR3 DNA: TGTGCCAGCAGCTTCCCGACAGGAGCAGGAGGCTACACCTTC
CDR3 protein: CASSFPTGAGGYTF

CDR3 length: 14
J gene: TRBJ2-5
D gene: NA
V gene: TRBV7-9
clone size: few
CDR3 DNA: TGTGCCAGCAGCCCCCCTGGGGGAAAAGAGACCCAGTACTTC
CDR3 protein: CASSPPGGKETQYF